The 27 T cell receptor beta chains below all came from one sample that was sequenced in a study of blood T cell repertoires in COVID-19. The protocol was immunoSEQ multiplex PCR, while the TCRdb copy is restricted to in-frame clones and leaves out a portion. The sample lists approximately 350,000 clones, more than 80% occurring once. The specimen was PBMCs or T cells enriched from blood (not recorded which). Source of these receptors: a young man who had recovered from COVID-19.

The V and J genes are TRBV7-2 and TRBJ2-5; D is uncertain. Germline V CDR1 and CDR2: SGHTA, FQGNSA. The CDR3 has 13 residues. V lost 4 bases and J 5 bases, leaving 11 bases between the germline ends. Written as DNA, the CDR3 is TGTGCCAGCAGCTCTCGGATGGAGGAGACCCAGTACTTC. It encodes CASSSRMEETQYF.

J is TRBJ2-2 and V is TRBV7-8; possibly TRBD2 for D (5 bases). The ends were cut back, 3 bases at V and 0 bases at J, with 11 bases in the middle. Germline CDR1 reads SGHVS; CDR2 reads FQNEAQ. This CDR3 is built from 16 residues. For the CDR3, the DNA is TGTGCCAGCAGCTTCCATTCGGGGACGAACACCGGGGAGCTGTTTTTT. Its protein product is CASSFHSGTNTGELFF.

The CDR3 DNA reads TGTGCCAGCAGCTTATCCGGGACTAGCGGGAGTAATGAGCAGTTCTTC. Protein product: CASSLSGTSGSNEQFF. J is TRBJ2-1 and V is TRBV7-9; 14 bases map to TRBD2. With 2 bases clipped from V and 7 bases from J, the junction kept 4 bases outside the gene matches. CDR1 and CDR2 (germline): SEHNR, FQNEAQ (reference sequence). This CDR3 has 16 residues. The full variable domain, rest sourced from reference TRBV7-9 and TRBJ2-1, is DTGVSQNPRHKITKRGQNVTFRCDPISEHNRLYWYRQTLGQGPEFLTYFQNEAQLEKSRLLSDRFSAERPKGSFSTLEIQRTEQGDSAMYLCASSLSGTSGSNEQFFGPGTRLTVL.

The chain has TRBV7-2 and TRBJ2-1; 10 nucleotides align to TRBD2. This CDR3 spans 17 amino acids. Trimming removed 6 bases from V and 1 base from J; junction bases left unmatched: 9. CDR1 is SGHTA, CDR2 FQGNSA, per germline. CDR3 protein: CASSPSTSGPSYNEQFF. CDR3 in DNA: TGTGCCAGCAGTCCGTCGACTAGCGGGCCTTCCTACAATGAGCAGTTCTTC. The variable domain in full, completed from reference TRBV7-2 and TRBJ2-1, reads GAGVSQSPSNKVTEKGKDVELRCDPISGHTALYWYRQSLGQGLEFLIYFQGNSAPDKSGLPSDRFSAERTGGSVSTLTIQRTQQEDSAVYLCASSPSTSGPSYNEQFFGPGTRLTVL.

This rearrangement joins TRBV6-5 to TRBJ1-3, with D possibly TRBD1 on 6 matching bases. Germline CDR1 is MNHEY and CDR2 is SVGAGI. This CDR3 is built from 15 residues. V was pared by 8 bases and J by 4 bases, with 18 bases between. CDR3 nucleotides: TGTGCCAGCTCTCCACAGGGCCGGTTAGGAAACACCATATATTTT. It translates to CASSPQGRLGNTIYF.

The genes are TRBV9 and TRBJ2-5, with TRBD1 matching 9 bases. CDR1 SGDLS and CDR2 YYNGEE come from the germline V gene. The CDR3 covers 16 residues. V lost 2 bases, J lost 4 bases, and 9 bases stayed unmatched. The CDR3 sequence: CASSVGPGQGVETQYF. The CDR3 coding sequence is TGTGCCAGCAGCGTCGGCCCGGGACAGGGTGTAGAGACCCAGTACTTC.

The V and J genes are TRBV6-5 and TRBJ1-1; TRBD1 aligns across 7 bases. This CDR3 comprises 15 residues. Germline trimming cut 6 bases from V and 1 base from J; bases unmatched to any gene: 8. Germline V gene sequence: CDR1 MNHEY, CDR2 SVGAGI. Here the CDR3 reads CASSYQGQANTEAFF. The CDR3 DNA sequence: TGTGCCAGCAGCTACCAAGGACAGGCGAACACTGAAGCTTTCTTT.

The gene calls are TRBV5-1 and TRBJ2-5; 13 nucleotides match TRBD2. Germline CDR1 SGHRS, CDR2 YFSETQ. With 4 bases clipped from V and 4 bases from J, the junction kept 10 bases outside the gene matches. The CDR3 is made up of 17 amino acids. The CDR3 here is CASSQARTSGSSETQYF. CDR3 DNA: TGCGCCAGCAGCCAAGCTAGGACTAGCGGGAGTTCAGAGACCCAGTACTTC. The variable domain in full, completed from reference TRBV5-1 and TRBJ2-5, reads KAGVTQTPRYLIKTRGQQVTLSCSPISGHRSVSWYQQTPGQGLQFLFEYFSETQRNKGNFPGRFSGRQFSNSRSEMNVSTLELGDSALYLCASSQARTSGSSETQYFGPGTRLLVL.

The chain joins TRBV6-5 to TRBJ2-7; 8 bases fit TRBD1. V shed 6 bases and J 5 bases; nucleotides not matched to a gene: 12. The length of the CDR3 is 15 residues. Germline V CDR1 and CDR2: MNHEY, SVGAGI. The CDR3 loop reads CASRYRDRIRDEQYF. CDR3 nucleotides: TGTGCCAGCAGGTACCGGGACAGGATCCGGGACGAGCAGTACTTC.

This clone has just one count. This chain connects TRBV27 to TRBJ1-2; no reliable D call. In germline, CDR1 is MNHEY, CDR2 SMNVEV (reference sequence). V was clipped by 0 bases and J by 6 bases, with 5 bases between them. CDR3 length: 12 residues. CDR3 in amino acids: CASSLSGNGYTF. CDR3 bases: TGTGCCAGCAGTTTATCCGGGAATGGCTACACCTTC.

V and J are TRBV6-5 and TRBJ2-7; unclear D gene. CDR3 size: 11 residues. Germline V gene sequence: CDR1 MNHEY, CDR2 SVGAGI. Trimming pared 6 bases from V and 3 bases from J, leaving 6 bases between. This CDR3 is CASRAGYEQYF. The CDR3 nucleotides read TGTGCCAGCAGAGCCGGCTACGAGCAGTACTTC.

CDR3 loop: CASSLFPQATDTQYF. Here the CDR3 DNA reads TGTGCCAGCAGCTTATTTCCGCAGGCCACAGATACGCAGTATTTT. This chain uses TRBV7-3 with TRBJ2-3; D is undetermined. The CDR3 is 15 residues long. V lost 2 bases and J lost 2, with 11 bases in between. Germline values: CDR1 SGHTA, CDR2 FQGTGA.

The count of this clone is one. This sequence joins TRBV9 and TRBJ1-6; 7 positions match TRBD1. This CDR3 spans 18 amino acids. Germline CDR1 SGDLS, CDR2 YYNGEE. After removal of 3 bases from V and 3 bases from J, the junction contained 12 bases not matched to a gene. CDR3 DNA sequence: TGTGCCAGCAGCGACCATAAGGGGGCAGCGGTCTATAATTCACCCCTCCACTTT. Translation gives CASSDHKGAAVYNSPLHF. Using reference TRBV9 and TRBJ1-6 for the parts outside the CDR3, the full variable domain is DSGVTQTPKHLITATGQRVTLRCSPRSGDLSVYWYQQSLDQGLQFLIQYYNGEERAKGNILERFSAQQFPDLHSELNLSSLELGDSALYFCASSDHKGAAVYNSPLHFGNGTRLTVT.

The chain has TRBV5-4 and TRBJ2-1; 7 nucleotides agree with TRBD2. V dropped 0 bases and J dropped 2; count of bases not matched to a gene: 2. There are 15 residues in the CDR3. Germline V gene data show CDR1 as SGHNT and CDR2 as YYREEE (reference sequence). CDR3 nucleotide sequence: TGTGCCAGCAGCTTGGGGGCGGGAGCCTACAATGAGCAGTTCTTC. It specifies CASSLGAGAYNEQFF.

The chain carries TRBV11-2 and TRBJ2-7; possibly TRBD2 for D (6 bases). The CDR3 covers 15 residues. V lost 3 bases, J lost 7 bases, and 19 bases lay in between. Germline V lookup: CDR1 SGHAT, CDR2 FQNNGV. CDR3 coding DNA: TGTGCCAGCAGCTTGTCCGGGAGTCCGGGGTGGGAGCAGTACTTC. It codes for CASSLSGSPGWEQYF.

The rearrangement links TRBV4-2 to TRBJ1-4; the match to TRBD1 covers 7 bases. The J segment lost 0 bases and the V segment lost 1 base, leaving 2 bases of the junction unmatched. The V gene's germline CDR1 is LGHNA and CDR2 YNFKEQ. This CDR3 is 16 amino acids long. DNA for the CDR3: TGTGCCAGCAGCCAAGTGGGACAGACAACTAATGAAAAACTGTTTTTT. Protein product: CASSQVGQTTNEKLFF.

This chain links TRBV25-1 with TRBJ1-3, with a weak D call TRBD1 (5 bases). This CDR3 spans 17 amino acids. With 2 bases removed from V and 3 bases from J, the gap between germline ends came to 17 bases. CDR1 is MGHDK and CDR2 is SYGVNS in the germline V gene. The DNA of the CDR3 is TGTGCCAGCAGTGAAATCCTCTTCCAGGGTGGTGGAAACACCATATATTTT. Translation gives CASSEILFQGGGNTIYF.

The genes are TRBV19 and TRBJ1-5, with D possibly being TRBD1 (6 bases). The V end lost 5 bases, the J end lost 1 base, and 18 bases lay between the germline ends. The CDR3 loop spans 17 amino acids. Per germline, CDR1 LNHDA and CDR2 SQIVND (reference sequence). CDR3 DNA: TGTGCCAGTAGTCCAAACGGTTGGACAGCAAGCAATCAGCCCCAGCATTTT. Translated, it gives CASSPNGWTASNQPQHF.

This chain connects TRBV9 to TRBJ1-6; no definite D call. The CDR3 contains 16 residues. V was pared by 0 bases and J by 8 bases, with 15 bases between. Germline CDR1 and CDR2: SGDLS and YYNGEE. Written as DNA, the CDR3 is TGTGCCAGCAGCGTAGCTCGAACGAGGATGGATTCACCCCTCCACTTT. This codes for CASSVARTRMDSPLHF.

This chain connects TRBV6-5 to TRBJ2-7, with D possibly TRBD1 on 5 matching bases. With 6 bases removed from V and 3 bases from J, the gap between germline ends came to 18 bases. Per germline, CDR1 MNHEY and CDR2 SVGAGI. The CDR3 length is 15 residues. The CDR3 DNA reads TGTGCCAGCAGCCCCGGACACTCGGGCTTCTACGAGCAGTACTTC. Protein: CASSPGHSGFYEQYF.

This clone is a singleton in its sample. The chain combines TRBV18 with TRBJ1-3; D gene ambiguous. V lost 3 bases and J 6 bases, leaving 9 bases between the germline ends. Germline CDR1 is KGHSH and CDR2 is LQKENI. The CDR3 loop spans 13 amino acids. CDR3 in DNA: TGTGCCAGCTCACCCAACAGTCAAAACACCATATATTTT. Translating gives CASSPNSQNTIYF.

The chain joins TRBV5-4 to TRBJ2-5; D possibly corresponds to TRBD2 (6 bases). Between the trimmed V and J ends, which lost 4 bases and 3 bases, there was a span of 13 bases. Germline V lookup: CDR1 SGHNT, CDR2 YYREEE (reference sequence). The CDR3 is 14 amino acids. DNA for the CDR3: TGTGCCAGCAGCCCCGGGACTCAGAAAGAGACCCAGTACTTC. This sequence encodes CASSPGTQKETQYF.

The V gene is TRBV28, the J gene TRBJ2-2; maybe TRBD1 (6 bases). The CDR3 runs 18 residues. CDR1 and CDR2 from the germline V gene are MDHEN and SYDVKM. V lost 6 bases to trimming and J lost 1 base, with 21 bases between them. The CDR3 loop reads CASRDRIGPGQNTGELFF. In DNA form, the CDR3 reads TGTGCCAGCAGAGACCGGATCGGACCGGGACAGAACACCGGGGAGCTGTTTTTT.

This sequence joins TRBV27 and TRBJ2-1; the D gene is possibly TRBD1 (5 bases). The CDR3 runs to 14 residues. Trimming removed 3 bases at V and 7 bases at J, with 13 bases between. In germline, CDR1 is MNHEY, CDR2 SMNVEV (reference sequence). CDR3 loop: CASSFGRTSNEQFF. The CDR3 nucleotides read TGTGCCAGCAGTTTTGGCCGGACATCTAATGAGCAGTTCTTC.

A single count supports this clone. The CDR3 here is CASSLPPGQNTEAFF. In nucleotides, the CDR3 is TGTGCCAGCAGTCTTCCCCCTGGACAGAACACTGAAGCTTTCTTT. The V and J genes are TRBV2 and TRBJ1-1, with D perhaps matching TRBD1 (5 bases). The V end was cut by 5 bases, the J end by 1 base, with 14 bases between. CDR1 and CDR2 from the germline V gene are SNHLY and FYNNEI. The CDR3 is 15 residues long.

This clone was found a few times. The genes are TRBV12-3 or TRBV12-4 and TRBJ1-2, with 8 bases lining up with TRBD1. Trimming took 6 bases from V and 8 from J; bases not matched to a gene: 8. The CDR3 consists of 13 residues. The CDR3 loop is CASRMTGEGGYTF. In DNA, the CDR3 is TGTGCCAGCAGGATGACAGGGGAGGGGGGCTACACCTTC.

The chain recombines TRBV2 with TRBJ1-3; D not resolved. Between the trimmed V and J ends, which lost 1 base and 4 bases, there was a span of 5 bases. This CDR3 comprises 13 residues. CDR1 and CDR2 from the germline V gene are SNHLY and FYNNEI. CDR3 nucleotide sequence: TGTGCCAGCAGTGAAGACTGGGGAAACACCATATATTTT. Translated, it gives CASSEDWGNTIYF.